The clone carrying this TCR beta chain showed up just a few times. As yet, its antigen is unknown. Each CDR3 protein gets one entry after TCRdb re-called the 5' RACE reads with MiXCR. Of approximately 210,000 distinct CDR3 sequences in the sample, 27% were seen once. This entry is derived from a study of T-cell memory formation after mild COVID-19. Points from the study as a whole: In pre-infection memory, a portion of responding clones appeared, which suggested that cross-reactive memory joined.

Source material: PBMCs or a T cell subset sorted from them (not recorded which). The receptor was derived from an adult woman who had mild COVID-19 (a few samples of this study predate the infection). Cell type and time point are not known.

The CDR3 DNA follows: TGTGCCAGCAGCCGGGACAGGAACAATGAGCAGTTCTTC. Translated, it gives CASSRDRNNEQFF. The V gene is TRBV6-1, the J gene TRBJ2-1; 8 bases are shared with TRBD1. This CDR3 region has 13 residues. Germline trimming cut 6 bases from V and 5 bases from J; bases unmatched to any gene: 3. The germline V gene has CDR1 MNHNS and CDR2 SASEGT.